This T cell receptor beta chain appears in the sequencing data of a study of cytomegalovirus exposure and HLA in healthy donors. Study-level results: Most observed TCR sequences were rare, whereas some public TCRs were detected in many donors.

As regards this clone: As yet, its antigen is unknown.

The PCR used 60 Vbeta and 13 Jbeta primers. The data were produced by immunoSEQ multiplex PCR, yet TCRdb's version contains in-frame clones alone and is incomplete. This sample yields about 160,000 clones, of which around 86% are seen a single time; 0.95% to 1% belongs to the top ten. The V gene lost 0 bases and the J gene lost 4 bases, with 18 bases spanning the gap. This CDR3 has 17 amino acids. CDR1 and CDR2 from the germline V gene are KGHSH and LQKENI. The receptor was isolated from a girl aged 2 to 10 in good health and CMV-seropositive. The gene calls are TRBV18 and TRBJ2-5; a weak D match, TRBD2 (6 bases). The sequencing sample was made of PBMCs. The CDR3 sequence is CASSPPIGGVGGETQYF. The CDR3 region has the DNA TGTGCCAGCTCACCACCGATTGGCGGGGTGGGTGGAGAGACCCAGTACTTC.